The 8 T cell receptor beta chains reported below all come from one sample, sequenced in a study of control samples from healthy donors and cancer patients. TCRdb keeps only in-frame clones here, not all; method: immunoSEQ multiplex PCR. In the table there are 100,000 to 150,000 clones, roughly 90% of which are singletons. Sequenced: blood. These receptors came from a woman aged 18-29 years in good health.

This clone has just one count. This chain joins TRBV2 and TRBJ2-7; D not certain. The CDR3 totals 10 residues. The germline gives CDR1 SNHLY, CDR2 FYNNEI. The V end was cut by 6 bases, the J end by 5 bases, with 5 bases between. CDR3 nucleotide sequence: TGTGCCAGCAGATTAAACGAGCAGTACTTC. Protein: CASRLNEQYF.

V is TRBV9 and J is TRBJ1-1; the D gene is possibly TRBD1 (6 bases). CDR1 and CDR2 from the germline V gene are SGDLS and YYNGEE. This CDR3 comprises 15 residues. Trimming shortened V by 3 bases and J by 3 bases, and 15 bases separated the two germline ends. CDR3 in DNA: TGTGCCAGCAGCGAATGGACAGTGGGGGACACTGAAGCTTTCTTT. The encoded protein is CASSEWTVGDTEAFF.

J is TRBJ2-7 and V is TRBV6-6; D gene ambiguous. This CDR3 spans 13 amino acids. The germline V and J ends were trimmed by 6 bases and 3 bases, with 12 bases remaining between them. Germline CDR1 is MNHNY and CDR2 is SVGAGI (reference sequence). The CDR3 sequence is CASRLTLGYEQYF. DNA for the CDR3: TGTGCCAGCAGACTTACCCTTGGCTACGAGCAGTACTTC.

CDR3 coding DNA: TGTGCCAGTAGGTCGATGAACCGGGTAGCTTTCTTT. Translating it yields CASRSMNRVAFF. V usage is TRBV19 and J usage is TRBJ1-1; D is ambiguous. The ends were cut back, 6 bases at V and 10 bases at J, with 15 bases in the middle. The CDR3 consists of 12 residues. Germline V CDR1 and CDR2: LNHDA, SQIVND (reference sequence).

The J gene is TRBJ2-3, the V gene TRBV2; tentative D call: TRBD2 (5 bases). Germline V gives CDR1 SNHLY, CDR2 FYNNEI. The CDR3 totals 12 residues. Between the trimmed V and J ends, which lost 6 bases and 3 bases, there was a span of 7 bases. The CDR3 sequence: CASRRGTDTQYF. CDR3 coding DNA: TGTGCCAGCAGGAGAGGGACAGATACGCAGTATTTT.

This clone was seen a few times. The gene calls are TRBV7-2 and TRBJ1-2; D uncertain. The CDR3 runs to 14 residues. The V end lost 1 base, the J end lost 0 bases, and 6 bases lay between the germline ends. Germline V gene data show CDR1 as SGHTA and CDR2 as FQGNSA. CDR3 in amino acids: CASSLGISNYGYTF. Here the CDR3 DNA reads TGTGCCAGCAGCTTAGGGATTTCTAACTATGGCTACACCTTC.

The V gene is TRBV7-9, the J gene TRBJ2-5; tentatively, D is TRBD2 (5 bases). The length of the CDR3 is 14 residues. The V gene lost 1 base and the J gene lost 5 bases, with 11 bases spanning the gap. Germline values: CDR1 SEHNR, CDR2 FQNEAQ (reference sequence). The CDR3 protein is CASSLVSEEETQYF. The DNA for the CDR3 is TGTGCCAGCAGCTTAGTCTCGGAGGAGGAGACCCAGTACTTC.

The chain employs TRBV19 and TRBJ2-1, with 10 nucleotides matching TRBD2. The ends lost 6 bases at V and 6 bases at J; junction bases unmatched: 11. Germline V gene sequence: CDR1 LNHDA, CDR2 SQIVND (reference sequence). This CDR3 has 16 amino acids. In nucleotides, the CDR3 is TGTGCCAGTAGGCCGTATTACCTAGCGGGGGCCAATGAGCAGTTCTTC. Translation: CASRPYYLAGANEQFF.